The text below deals with one TCR beta chain. Sequencing used immunoSEQ multiplex PCR; TCRdb keeps in-frame clones, though not all of them. The sample gives around 65,000 clones, about 90% of which show up once; around 4.6% is in the top ten. The sample belongs to a study of technical replicates of blood from a few donors. V was shortened by 3 bases and J by 4 bases, with 17 bases between the two germline ends. There are 15 residues in the CDR3. The germline CDR1 and CDR2 sequences are SGHRS and YFSETQ. Sequenced sample: PBMCs. The chain combines TRBV5-1 with TRBJ2-7; D gene ambiguous. The clonotype comes from a human donor in good health. Some clones in this sample may be carry-over from other donors' samples. The CDR3 region has the DNA TGCGCCAGCAGCTCCGGCGGCAGTTGGCGATACGAGCAGTACTTC. Protein: CASSSGGSWRYEQYF. Full variable domain (outside the CDR3, taken from reference TRBV5-1 and TRBJ2-7): KAGVTQTPRYLIKTRGQQVTLSCSPISGHRSVSWYQQTPGQGLQFLFEYFSETQRNKGNFPGRFSGRQFSNSRSEMNVSTLELGDSALYLCASSSGGSWRYEQYFGPGTRLTVT.